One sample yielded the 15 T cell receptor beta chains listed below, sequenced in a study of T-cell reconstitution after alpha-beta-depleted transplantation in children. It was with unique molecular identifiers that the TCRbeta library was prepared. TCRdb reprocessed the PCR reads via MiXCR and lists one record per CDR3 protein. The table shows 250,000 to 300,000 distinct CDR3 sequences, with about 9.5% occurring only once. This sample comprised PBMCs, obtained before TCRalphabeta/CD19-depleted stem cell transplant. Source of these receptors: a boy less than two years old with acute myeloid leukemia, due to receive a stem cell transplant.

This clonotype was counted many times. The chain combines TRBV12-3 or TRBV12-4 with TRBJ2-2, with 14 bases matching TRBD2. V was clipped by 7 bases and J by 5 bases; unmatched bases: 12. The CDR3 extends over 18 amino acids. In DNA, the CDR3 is TGTGCCAGCATTTCCTCCGGGACTAGCGGGAGAAAGACCGGGGAGCTGTTTTTT. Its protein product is CASISSGTSGRKTGELFF.

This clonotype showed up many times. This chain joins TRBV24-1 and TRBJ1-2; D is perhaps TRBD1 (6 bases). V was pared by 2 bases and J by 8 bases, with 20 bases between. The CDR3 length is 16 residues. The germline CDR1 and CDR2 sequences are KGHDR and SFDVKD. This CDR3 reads CATSDSYAGGQLGYTF. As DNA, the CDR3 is TGTGCCACCAGTGATTCCTATGCGGGGGGACAACTCGGCTACACCTTC.

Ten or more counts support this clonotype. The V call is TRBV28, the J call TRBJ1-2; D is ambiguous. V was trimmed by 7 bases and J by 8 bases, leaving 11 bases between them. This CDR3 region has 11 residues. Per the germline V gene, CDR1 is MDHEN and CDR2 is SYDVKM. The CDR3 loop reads CASKSNGGYTF. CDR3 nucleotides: TGTGCCAGCAAATCAAACGGAGGCTACACCTTC.

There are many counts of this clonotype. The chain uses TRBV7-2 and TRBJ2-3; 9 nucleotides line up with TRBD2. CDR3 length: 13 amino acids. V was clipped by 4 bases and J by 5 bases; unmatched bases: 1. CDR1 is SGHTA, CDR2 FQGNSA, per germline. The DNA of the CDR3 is TGTGCCAGCAGCTGGACTAGCGTAGATACGCAGTATTTT. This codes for CASSWTSVDTQYF.

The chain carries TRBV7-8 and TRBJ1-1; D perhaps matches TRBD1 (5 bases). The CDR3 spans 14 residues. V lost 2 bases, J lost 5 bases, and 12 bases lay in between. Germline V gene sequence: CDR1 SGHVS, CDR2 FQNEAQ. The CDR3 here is CASSLRGAETEAFF. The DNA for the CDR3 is TGTGCCAGCAGCTTAAGGGGCGCGGAAACTGAAGCTTTCTTT.

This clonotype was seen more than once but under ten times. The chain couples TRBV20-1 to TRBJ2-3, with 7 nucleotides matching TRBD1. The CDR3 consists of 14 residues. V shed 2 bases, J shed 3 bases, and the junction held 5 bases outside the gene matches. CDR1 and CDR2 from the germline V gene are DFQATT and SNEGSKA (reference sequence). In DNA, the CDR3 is TGCAGTGCTAGACCGGGACAGACTACAGATACGCAGTATTTT. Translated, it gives CSARPGQTTDTQYF.

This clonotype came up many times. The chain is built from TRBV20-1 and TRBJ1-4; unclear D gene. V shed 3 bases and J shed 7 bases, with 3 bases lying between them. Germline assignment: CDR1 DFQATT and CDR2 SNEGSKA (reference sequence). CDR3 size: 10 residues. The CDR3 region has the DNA TGCAGTGCTAGTGGTGAAAAACTGTTTTTT. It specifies CSASGEKLFF.

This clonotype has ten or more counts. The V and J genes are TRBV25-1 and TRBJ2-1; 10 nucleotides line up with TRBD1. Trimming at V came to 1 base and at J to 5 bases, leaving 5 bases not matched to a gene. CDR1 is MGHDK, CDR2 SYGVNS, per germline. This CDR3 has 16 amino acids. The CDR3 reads CASSEFGGQGDNEQFF. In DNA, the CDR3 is TGTGCCAGCAGTGAATTCGGAGGACAGGGGGACAATGAGCAGTTCTTC.

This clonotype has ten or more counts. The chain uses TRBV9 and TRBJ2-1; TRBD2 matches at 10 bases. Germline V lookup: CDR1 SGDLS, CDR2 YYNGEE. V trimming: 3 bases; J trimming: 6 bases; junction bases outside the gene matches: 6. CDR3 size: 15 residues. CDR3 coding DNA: TGTGCCAGCAGCGCTGAGCGGGGGGGCGTCAATGAGCAGTTCTTC. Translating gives CASSAERGGVNEQFF. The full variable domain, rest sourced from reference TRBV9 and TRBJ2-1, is DSGVTQTPKHLITATGQRVTLRCSPRSGDLSVYWYQQSLDQGLQFLIQYYNGEERAKGNILERFSAQQFPDLHSELNLSSLELGDSALYFCASSAERGGVNEQFFGPGTRLTVL.

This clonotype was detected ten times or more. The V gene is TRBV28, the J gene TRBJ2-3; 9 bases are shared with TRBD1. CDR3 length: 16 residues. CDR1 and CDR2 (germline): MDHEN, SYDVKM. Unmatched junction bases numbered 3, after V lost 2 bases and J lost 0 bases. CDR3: CASSLPGQGSTDTQYF. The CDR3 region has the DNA TGTGCCAGCAGTTTACCCGGACAGGGGAGCACAGATACGCAGTATTTT.

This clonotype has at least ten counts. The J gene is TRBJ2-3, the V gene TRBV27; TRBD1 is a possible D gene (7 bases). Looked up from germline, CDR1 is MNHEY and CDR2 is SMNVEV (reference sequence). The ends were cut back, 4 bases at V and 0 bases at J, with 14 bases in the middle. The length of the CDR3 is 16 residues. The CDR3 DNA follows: TGTGCCAGCAGTTCGGACAGGACTACTAGCACAGATACGCAGTATTTT. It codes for CASSSDRTTSTDTQYF.

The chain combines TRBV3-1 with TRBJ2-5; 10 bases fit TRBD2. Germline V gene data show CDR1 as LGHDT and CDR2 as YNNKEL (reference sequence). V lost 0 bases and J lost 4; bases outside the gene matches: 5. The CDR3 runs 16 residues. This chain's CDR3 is CASSQDLAGEVETQYF. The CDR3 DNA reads TGTGCCAGCAGCCAAGATCTAGCGGGGGAGGTAGAGACCCAGTACTTC.

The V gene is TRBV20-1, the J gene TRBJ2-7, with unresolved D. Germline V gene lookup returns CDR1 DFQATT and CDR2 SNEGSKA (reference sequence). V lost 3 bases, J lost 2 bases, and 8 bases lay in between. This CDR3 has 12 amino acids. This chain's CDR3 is CSARTATYEQYF. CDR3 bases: TGCAGTGCTAGGACGGCTACCTACGAGCAGTACTTC.

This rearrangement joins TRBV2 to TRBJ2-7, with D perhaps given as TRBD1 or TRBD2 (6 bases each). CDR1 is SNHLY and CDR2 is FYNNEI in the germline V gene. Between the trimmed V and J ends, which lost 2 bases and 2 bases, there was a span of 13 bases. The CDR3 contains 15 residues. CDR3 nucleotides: TGTGCCAGCAGTGAATCGGGGGCCAGGGCCTACGAGCAGTACTTC. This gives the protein CASSESGARAYEQYF.

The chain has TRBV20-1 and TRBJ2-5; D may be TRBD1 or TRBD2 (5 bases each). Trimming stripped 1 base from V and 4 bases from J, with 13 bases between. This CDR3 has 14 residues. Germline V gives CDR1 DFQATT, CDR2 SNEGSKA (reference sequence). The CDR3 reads CSARVGPGRETQYF. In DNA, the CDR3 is TGCAGTGCTAGAGTCGGCCCAGGGAGAGAGACCCAGTACTTC.